This TCR beta chain was sequenced for a study of control samples from healthy donors and cancer patients. Sequencing was performed with immunoSEQ multiplex PCR; in TCRdb, only in-frame clones are kept and a portion is missing. This table has some 140,000 clones, approximately 94% appearing once. Germline V gene lookup returns CDR1 SGHAT and CDR2 FQNNGV. The CDR3 sequence is 16 residues long. V lost 3 bases and J lost 4; bases outside the gene matches: 10. The sample was blood. This clonotype was obtained from a man between 35 and 55 years old in good health. The chain carries TRBV11-2 and TRBJ2-7; 9 bases line up with TRBD2. The CDR3 DNA follows: TGTGCCAGCAGCTTGCAACCGGGACTAGCTGGGTACGAGCAGTACTTC. Amino acids: CASSLQPGLAGYEQYF.